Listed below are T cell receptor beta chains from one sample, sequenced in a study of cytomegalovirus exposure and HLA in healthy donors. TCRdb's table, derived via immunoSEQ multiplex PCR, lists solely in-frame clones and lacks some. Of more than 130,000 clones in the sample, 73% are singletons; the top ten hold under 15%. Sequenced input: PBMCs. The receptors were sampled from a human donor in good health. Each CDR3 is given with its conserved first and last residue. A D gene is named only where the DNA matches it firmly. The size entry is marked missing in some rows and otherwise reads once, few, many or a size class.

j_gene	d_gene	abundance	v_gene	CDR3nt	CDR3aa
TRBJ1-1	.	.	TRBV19	TGTGCCAGTCGGACTGCCTACACTGAAGCTTTCTTT	CASRTAYTEAFF
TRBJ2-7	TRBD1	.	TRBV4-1	TGCGCCAGCAGCCAAGATTTGGGACAGGGAGGAGAGCAGTACTTC	CASSQDLGQGGEQYF
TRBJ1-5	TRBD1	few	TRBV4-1	TGCGCCAGCAGCCCAGGACAGGCTGGTAATCAGCCCCAGCATTTT	CASSPGQAGNQPQHF
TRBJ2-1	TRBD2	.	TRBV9	TGTGCCAGCAGCGTTCGACTAGCGAGCTCGAGGGATGAGCAGTTCTTC	CASSVRLASSRDEQFF
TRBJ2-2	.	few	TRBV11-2	TGTGCCAGCAGCTTGTCGTGGAACACCGGGGAGCTGTTTTTT	CASSLSWNTGELFF
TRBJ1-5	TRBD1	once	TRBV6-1	TGTGCCAGCAGTTCCAGGGGGAGCAATCAGCCCCAGCATTTT	CASSSRGSNQPQHF
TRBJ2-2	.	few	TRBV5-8	TGTGCCAGCAGACTACAGGGATTCGTCTCCGGGGAGCTGTTTTTT	CASRLQGFVSGELFF
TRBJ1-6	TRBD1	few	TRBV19	TGTGCCAGTAGTATCGACAGGGGCTCACCCCTCCACTTT	CASSIDRGSPLHF
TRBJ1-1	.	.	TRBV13	TGTGCCAGCAGCCAAGGGGTCACTGAAGCTTTCTTT	CASSQGVTEAFF
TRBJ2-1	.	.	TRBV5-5	TGTGCCAGCAGCCCATTGACAGTTTACAATGAGCAGTTCTTC	CASSPLTVYNEQFF
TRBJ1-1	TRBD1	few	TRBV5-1	TGCGCCAGCAGCTCGGGACAGGGGAACACTGAAGCTTTCTTT	CASSSGQGNTEAFF
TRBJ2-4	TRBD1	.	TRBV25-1	TGTGCCAGCAGTGAATCGTGGGGACAGAGAAACATTCAGTACTTC	CASSESWGQRNIQYF
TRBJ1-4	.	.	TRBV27	TGTGCCAGCAGTTTATCGATCGGGACAACTAATGAAAAACTGTTTTTT	CASSLSIGTTNEKLFF
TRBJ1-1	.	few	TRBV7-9	TGTGCCAGCAGTTTCGGACAAATAGGCACTGAAGCTTTCTTT	CASSFGQIGTEAFF
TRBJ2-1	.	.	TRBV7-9	TGTGCCAGCAGACGGGAGAAAAATGATGAGCAGTTCTTC	CASRREKNDEQFF
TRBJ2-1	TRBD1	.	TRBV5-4	TGTGCCAGCAGCTCAGCCGGGACAGGAGAGAATGAGCAGTTCTTC	CASSSAGTGENEQFF
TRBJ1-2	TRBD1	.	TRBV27	TGTGCCAGCAGTTTATCGAGGACAGGGAATGGCTACACCTTC	CASSLSRTGNGYTF
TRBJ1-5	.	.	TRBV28	TGTGCCAGCAGTTTATACCCGGGGGATCAGCCCCAGCATTTT	CASSLYPGDQPQHF
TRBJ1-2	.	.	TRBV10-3	TGTGCCATCAGGGGAGCGGCAGCGGGGGACTATGGCTACACCTTC	CAIRGAAAGDYGYTF
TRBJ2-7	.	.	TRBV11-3	TGTGCCAGCAGCTTATCATCCCACACCTACGAGCAGTACTTC	CASSLSSHTYEQYF
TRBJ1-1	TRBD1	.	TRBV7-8	TGTGCCAGCAGCGACCGACAGGGCGCTGAAGCTTTCTTT	CASSDRQGAEAFF
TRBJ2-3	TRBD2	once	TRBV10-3	TGTGCCATCAACAGGGGTGGTAGCGGGGGACGCACAGATACGCAGTATTTT	CAINRGGSGGRTDTQYF
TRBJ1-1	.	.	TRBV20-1	TGCAGTGCTAGTATCGAGCGTGAAGCTTTCTTT	CSASIEREAFF
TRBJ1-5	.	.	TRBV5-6	TGTGCCAGCAGCCGGACTCAGATTCATAGCAATCAGCCCCAGCATTTT	CASSRTQIHSNQPQHF
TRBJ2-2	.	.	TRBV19	TGTGCCAGTAGTATACTTCGGGTCACCGGGGAGCTGTTTTTT	CASSILRVTGELFF
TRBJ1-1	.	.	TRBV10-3	TGTGCCATCAGTGATTACAGGGAAGAGGCAGAAGCTTTCTTT	CAISDYREEAEAFF
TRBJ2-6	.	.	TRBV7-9	TGTGCCAGCAGCCCAGACAGGAGCTCTGGGGCCAACGTCCTGACTTTC	CASSPDRSSGANVLTF
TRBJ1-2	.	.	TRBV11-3	TGTGCCAGCGGGCTCCCTGGGGGGGGCTACACCTTC	CASGLPGGGYTF
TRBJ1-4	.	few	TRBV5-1	TGCGCCAGCAGCCAGTATATAACGAGGTCTAATGAAAAACTGTTTTTT	CASSQYITRSNEKLFF
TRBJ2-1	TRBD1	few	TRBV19	TGTGCCAGTAGTACATACACAGGGGGCGCCTCCTACAATGAGCAGTTCTTC	CASSTYTGGASYNEQFF
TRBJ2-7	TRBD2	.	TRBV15	TGTGCCACCAGCAGAGTAATCGGGGGGGTGGACGAGCAGTACTTC	CATSRVIGGVDEQYF
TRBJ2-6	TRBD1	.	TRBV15	TGTGCCACCAGCAGAGTCGGACAGGGGGCATTGGGGGCCAACGTCCTGACTTTC	CATSRVGQGALGANVLTF
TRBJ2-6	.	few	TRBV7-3	TGTGCCAGCAGCGTAGGAGGGACTGGGGCCAACGTCCTGACTTTC	CASSVGGTGANVLTF
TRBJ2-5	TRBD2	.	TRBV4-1	TGCGCCAGCAGCCAAAGGGCCAGCGGGGGGGCCTCGAAGACCCAGTACTTC	CASSQRASGGASKTQYF
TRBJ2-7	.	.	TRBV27	TGTGCCAGCAGCTTAGTGACAGGAAACTACGAGCAGTACTTC	CASSLVTGNYEQYF
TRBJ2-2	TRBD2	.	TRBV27	TGTGCCAGCAGGGGGGGGGTTATAGAAAACACCGGGGAGCTGTTTTTT	CASRGGVIENTGELFF
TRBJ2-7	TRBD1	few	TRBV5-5	TGTGCCAGCAGCTGGACAGCCTCCGGGACAGGGGACGACGAGCAGTACTTC	CASSWTASGTGDDEQYF
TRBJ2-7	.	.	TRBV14	TGTGCCAGCAGTACCGCTAACTCCTACGAGCAGTACTTC	CASSTANSYEQYF